This TCR beta chain was profiled in a study of beta chain features in type 1 diabetes. Study results and caveats: Moderate yet significant TCRB CDR3 shortening was seen in Type 1 diabetes patients in all four CD4+ subsets. PCR could preferentially amplify shorter templates, alike in patients and controls. There was no resolution here of whether HLA type influences TCRB rearrangement.

In total, each donor contributed a single heparinised blood draw that averaged about 120 mL. Trimming cost V 2 bases and J 7 bases, with 8 bases left between them. CDR3 length equals 13 residues. Germline CDR1 MNHNS, CDR2 SASEGT. About this clone: The antigen is unknown.

Reverse transcribing all isolated RNA meant expressed TCRB transcripts were sequenced. Measured with immunoSEQ multiplex PCR; TCRdb has only the in-frame clones, and not every one. The sample consists of 550,000 to 850,000 clones, about an eighth of them appearing once. Material for sequencing was naive CD4+ T cells from blood. V and J are TRBV6-1 and TRBJ2-2; no clear D gene. This receptor was taken from a man aged 18 to 30 with type 1 diabetes. Written as DNA, the CDR3 is TGTGCCAGCAGTGAATCCCCGGGCGGGGAGCTGTTTTTT. Translated: CASSESPGGELFF.